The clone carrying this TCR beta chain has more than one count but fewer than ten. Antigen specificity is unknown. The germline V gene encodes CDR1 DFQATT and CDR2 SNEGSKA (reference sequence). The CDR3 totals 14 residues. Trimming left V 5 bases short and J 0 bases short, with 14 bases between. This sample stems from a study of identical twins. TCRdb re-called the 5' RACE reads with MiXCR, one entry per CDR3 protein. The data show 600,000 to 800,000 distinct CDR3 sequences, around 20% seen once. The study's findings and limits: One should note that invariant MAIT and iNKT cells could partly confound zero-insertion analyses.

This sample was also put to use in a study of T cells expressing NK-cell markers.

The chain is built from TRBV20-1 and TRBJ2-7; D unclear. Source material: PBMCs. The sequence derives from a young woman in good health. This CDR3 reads CSAAQSPSSYEQYF. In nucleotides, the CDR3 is TGCAGTGCTGCCCAAAGCCCCAGCTCCTACGAGCAGTACTTC.